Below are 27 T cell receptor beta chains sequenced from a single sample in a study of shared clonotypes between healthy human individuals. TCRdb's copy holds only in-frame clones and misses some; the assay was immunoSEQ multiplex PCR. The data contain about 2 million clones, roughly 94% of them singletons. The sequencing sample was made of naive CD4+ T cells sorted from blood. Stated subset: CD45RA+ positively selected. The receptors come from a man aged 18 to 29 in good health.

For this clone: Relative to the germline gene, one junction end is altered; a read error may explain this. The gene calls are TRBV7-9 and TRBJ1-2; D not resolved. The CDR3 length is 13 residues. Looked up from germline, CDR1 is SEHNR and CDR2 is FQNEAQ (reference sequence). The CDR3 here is CASNLDGVGGYTF. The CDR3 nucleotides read TGTGCCAGCAACTTAGATGGGGTCGGTGGCTACACCTTC.

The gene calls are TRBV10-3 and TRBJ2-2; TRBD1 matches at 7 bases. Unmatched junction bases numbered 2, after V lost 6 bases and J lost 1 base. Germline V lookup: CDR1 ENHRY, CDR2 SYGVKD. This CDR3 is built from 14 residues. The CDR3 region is CAIRPGGNTGELFF. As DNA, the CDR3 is TGTGCCATCAGGCCAGGGGGGAACACCGGGGAGCTGTTTTTT.

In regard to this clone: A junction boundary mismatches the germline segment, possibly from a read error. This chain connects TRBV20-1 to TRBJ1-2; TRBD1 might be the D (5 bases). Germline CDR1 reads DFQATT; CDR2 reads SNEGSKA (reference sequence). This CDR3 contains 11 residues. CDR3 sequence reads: CSARDGQGIPF. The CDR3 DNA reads TGCAGTGCTAGAGATGGCCAGGGCATTCCCTTC.

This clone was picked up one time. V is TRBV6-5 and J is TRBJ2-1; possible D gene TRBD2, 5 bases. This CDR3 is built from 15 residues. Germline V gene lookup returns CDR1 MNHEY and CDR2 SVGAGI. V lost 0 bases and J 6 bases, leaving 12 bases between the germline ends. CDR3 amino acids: CASSYSDKRANEQFF. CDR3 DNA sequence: TGTGCCAGCAGTTACTCCGACAAGAGGGCCAATGAGCAGTTCTTC.

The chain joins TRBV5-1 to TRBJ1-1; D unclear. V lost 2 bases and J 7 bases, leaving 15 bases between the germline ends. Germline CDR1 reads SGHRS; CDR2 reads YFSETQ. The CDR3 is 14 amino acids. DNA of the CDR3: TGCGCCAGCAGCTTAACAGCCTCCTCAAGTGAAGCTTTCTTT. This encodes CASSLTASSSEAFF.

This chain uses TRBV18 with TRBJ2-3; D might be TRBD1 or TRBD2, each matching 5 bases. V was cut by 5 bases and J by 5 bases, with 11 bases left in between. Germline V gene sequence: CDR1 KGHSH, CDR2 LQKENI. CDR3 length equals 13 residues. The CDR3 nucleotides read TGTGCCAGCTCAGGACTGAGGGGAGATACGCAGTATTTT. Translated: CASSGLRGDTQYF.

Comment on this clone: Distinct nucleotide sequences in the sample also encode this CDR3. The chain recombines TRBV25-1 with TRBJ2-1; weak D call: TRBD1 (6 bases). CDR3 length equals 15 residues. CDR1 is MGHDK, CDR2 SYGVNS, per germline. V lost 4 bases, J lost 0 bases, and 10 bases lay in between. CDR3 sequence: CASSGTESSYNEQFF. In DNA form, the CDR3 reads TGTGCCAGCAGTGGGACAGAAAGCTCCTACAATGAGCAGTTCTTC.

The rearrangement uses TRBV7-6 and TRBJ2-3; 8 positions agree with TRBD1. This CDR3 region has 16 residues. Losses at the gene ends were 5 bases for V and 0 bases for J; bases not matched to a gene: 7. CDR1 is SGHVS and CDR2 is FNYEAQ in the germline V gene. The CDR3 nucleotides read TGTGCCAGCAGCCCTACAGGGGGAAGTAGCACAGATACGCAGTATTTT. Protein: CASSPTGGSSTDTQYF.

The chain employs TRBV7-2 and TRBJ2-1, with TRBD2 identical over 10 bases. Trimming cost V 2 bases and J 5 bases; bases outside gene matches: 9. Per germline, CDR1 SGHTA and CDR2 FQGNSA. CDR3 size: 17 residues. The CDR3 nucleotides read TGTGCCAGCAGCTTATTTCCAGCGGGAGGGTATAACAATGAGCAGTTCTTC. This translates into CASSLFPAGGYNNEQFF.

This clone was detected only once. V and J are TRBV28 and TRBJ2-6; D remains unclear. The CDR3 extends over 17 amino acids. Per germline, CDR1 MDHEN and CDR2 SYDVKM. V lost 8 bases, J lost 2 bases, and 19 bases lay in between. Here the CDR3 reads CASGTRAHAPGANVLTF. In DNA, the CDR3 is TGTGCCAGCGGAACCCGGGCCCACGCACCTGGGGCCAACGTCCTGACTTTC. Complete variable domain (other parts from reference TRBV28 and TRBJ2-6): DVKVTQSSRYLVKRTGEKVFLECVQDMDHENMFWYRQDPGLGLRLIYFSYDVKMKEKGDIPEGYSVSREKKERFSLILESASTNQTSMYLCASGTRAHAPGANVLTFGAGSRLTVL.

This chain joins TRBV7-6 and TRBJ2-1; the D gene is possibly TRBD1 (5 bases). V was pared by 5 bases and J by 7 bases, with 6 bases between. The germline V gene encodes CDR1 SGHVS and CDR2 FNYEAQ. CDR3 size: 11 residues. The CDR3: CASSPGNEQFF. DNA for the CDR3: TGTGCCAGCAGCCCAGGGAATGAGCAGTTCTTC.

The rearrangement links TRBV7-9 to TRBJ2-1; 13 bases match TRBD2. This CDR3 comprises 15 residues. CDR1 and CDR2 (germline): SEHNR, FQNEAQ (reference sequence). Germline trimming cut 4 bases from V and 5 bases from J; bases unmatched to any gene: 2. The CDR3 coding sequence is TGTGCCAGCAGCTCGGGACTAGCGGGGAACAATGAGCAGTTCTTC. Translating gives CASSSGLAGNNEQFF.

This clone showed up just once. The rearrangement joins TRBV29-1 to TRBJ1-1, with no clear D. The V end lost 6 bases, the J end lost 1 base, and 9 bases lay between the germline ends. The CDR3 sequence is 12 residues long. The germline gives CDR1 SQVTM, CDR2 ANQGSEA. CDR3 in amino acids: CSVGVGNTEAFF. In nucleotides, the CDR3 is TGCAGCGTCGGGGTTGGGAACACTGAAGCTTTCTTT.

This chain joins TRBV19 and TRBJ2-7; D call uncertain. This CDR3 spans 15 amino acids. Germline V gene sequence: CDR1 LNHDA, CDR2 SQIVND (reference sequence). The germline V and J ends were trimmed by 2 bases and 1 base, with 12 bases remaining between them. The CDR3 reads CASSIYFDGSYEQYF. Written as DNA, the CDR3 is TGTGCCAGTAGTATATATTTCGACGGTTCCTACGAGCAGTACTTC.

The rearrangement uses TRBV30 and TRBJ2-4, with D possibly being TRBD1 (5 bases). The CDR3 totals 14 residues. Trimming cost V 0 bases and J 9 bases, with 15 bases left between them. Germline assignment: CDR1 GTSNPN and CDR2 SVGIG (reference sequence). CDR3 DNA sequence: TGTGCCTGGAGTGTTGGGGTCAGGGCCGGCATTCAGTACTTC. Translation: CAWSVGVRAGIQYF.

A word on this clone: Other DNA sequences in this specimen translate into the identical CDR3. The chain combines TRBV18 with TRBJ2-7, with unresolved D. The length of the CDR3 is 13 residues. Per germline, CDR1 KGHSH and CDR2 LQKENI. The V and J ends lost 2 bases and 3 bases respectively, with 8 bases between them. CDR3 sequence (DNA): TGTGCCAGCTCACCAGGCCAGTACTACGAGCAGTACTTC. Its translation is CASSPGQYYEQYF.

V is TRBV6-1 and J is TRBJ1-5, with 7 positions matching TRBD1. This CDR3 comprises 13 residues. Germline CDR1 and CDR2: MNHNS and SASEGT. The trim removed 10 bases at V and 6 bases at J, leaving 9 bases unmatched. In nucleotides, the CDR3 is TGTGCCATCGCGACAGGGCTTGGTCAGCCCCAGCATTTT. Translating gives CAIATGLGQPQHF.

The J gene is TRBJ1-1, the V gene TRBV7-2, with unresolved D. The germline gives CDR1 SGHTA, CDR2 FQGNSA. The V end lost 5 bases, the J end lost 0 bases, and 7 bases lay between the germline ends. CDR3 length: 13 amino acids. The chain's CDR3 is CASSRRMNTEAFF. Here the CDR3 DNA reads TGTGCCAGCAGCCGACGGATGAACACTGAAGCTTTCTTT.

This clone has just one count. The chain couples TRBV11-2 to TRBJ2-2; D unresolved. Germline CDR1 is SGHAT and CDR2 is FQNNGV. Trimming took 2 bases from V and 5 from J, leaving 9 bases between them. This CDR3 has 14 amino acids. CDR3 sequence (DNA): TGTGCCAGCAGCTTAAAAGGGATAACCGGGGAGCTGTTTTTT. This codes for CASSLKGITGELFF. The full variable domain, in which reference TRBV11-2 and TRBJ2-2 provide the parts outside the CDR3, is EAGVAQSPRYKIIEKRQSVAFWCNPISGHATLYWYQQILGQGPKLLIQFQNNGVVDDSQLPKDRFSAERLKGVDSTLKIQPAKLEDSAVYLCASSLKGITGELFFGEGSRLTVL.

The CDR3 sequence: CASSEGTRTQETQYF. In nucleotides, the CDR3 is TGTGCCAGCAGTGAGGGCACTAGAACCCAAGAGACCCAGTACTTC. This chain connects TRBV2 to TRBJ2-5, with D possibly being TRBD2 (5 bases). The germline V gene has CDR1 SNHLY and CDR2 FYNNEI. V was clipped by 3 bases and J by 1 base, with 12 bases between them. The CDR3 contains 15 residues.

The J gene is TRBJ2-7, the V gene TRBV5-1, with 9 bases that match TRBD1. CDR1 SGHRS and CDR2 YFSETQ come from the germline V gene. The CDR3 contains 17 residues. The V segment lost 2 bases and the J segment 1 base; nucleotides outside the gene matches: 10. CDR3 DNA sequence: TGCGCCAGCAGCTTTTCCACTAAACAGGGGGCGTCCTACGAGCAGTACTTC. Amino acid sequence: CASSFSTKQGASYEQYF.

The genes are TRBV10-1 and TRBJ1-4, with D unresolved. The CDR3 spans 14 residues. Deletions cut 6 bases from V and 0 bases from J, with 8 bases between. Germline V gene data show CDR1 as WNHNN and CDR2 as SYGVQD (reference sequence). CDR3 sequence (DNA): TGCGCCAGCAGCTTGGATGCAACTAATGAAAAACTGTTTTTT. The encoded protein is CASSLDATNEKLFF.

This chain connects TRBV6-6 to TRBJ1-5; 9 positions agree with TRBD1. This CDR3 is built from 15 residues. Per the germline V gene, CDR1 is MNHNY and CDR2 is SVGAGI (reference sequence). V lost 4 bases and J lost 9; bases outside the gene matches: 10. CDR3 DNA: TGTGCCAGCAGTTCAAGGACAGGGGCCCAGGGGCCCCAGCATTTT. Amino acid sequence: CASSSRTGAQGPQHF.

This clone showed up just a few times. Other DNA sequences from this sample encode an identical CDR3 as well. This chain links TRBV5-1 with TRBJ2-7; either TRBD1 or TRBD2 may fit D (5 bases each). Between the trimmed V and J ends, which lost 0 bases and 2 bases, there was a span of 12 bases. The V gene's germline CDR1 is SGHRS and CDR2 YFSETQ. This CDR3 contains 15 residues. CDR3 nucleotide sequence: TGCGCCAGCAGCTTGGTGGCAGGGACCACCTACGAGCAGTACTTC. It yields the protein CASSLVAGTTYEQYF. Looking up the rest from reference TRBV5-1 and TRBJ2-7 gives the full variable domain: KAGVTQTPRYLIKTRGQQVTLSCSPISGHRSVSWYQQTPGQGLQFLFEYFSETQRNKGNFPGRFSGRQFSNSRSEMNVSTLELGDSALYLCASSLVAGTTYEQYFGPGTRLTVT.

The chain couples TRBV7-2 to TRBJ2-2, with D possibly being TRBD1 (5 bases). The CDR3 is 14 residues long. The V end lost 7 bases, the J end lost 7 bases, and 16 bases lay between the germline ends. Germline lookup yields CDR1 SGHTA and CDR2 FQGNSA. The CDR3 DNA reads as TGTGCCAGCACCAGGGAATTTGGAGTCGGGGAGCTGTTTTTT. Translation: CASTREFGVGELFF.

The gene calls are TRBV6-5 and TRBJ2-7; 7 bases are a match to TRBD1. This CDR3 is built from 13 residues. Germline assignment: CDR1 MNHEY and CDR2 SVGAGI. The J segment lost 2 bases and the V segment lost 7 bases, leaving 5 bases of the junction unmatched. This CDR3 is CASTSGQPYEQYF. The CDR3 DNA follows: TGTGCCAGCACCTCGGGACAGCCCTACGAGCAGTACTTC.

The CDR3 bases are TGCGCCAGCAGCCCCGTCGGGGGGCTAGCAACTAATGAAAAACTGTTTTTT. Translating gives CASSPVGGLATNEKLFF. The gene calls are TRBV5-1 and TRBJ1-4; D perhaps matches TRBD1 (6 bases). CDR1 is SGHRS and CDR2 is YFSETQ in the germline V gene. Trimming left V 4 bases short and J 0 bases short, with 16 bases between. The CDR3 sequence is 17 residues long.